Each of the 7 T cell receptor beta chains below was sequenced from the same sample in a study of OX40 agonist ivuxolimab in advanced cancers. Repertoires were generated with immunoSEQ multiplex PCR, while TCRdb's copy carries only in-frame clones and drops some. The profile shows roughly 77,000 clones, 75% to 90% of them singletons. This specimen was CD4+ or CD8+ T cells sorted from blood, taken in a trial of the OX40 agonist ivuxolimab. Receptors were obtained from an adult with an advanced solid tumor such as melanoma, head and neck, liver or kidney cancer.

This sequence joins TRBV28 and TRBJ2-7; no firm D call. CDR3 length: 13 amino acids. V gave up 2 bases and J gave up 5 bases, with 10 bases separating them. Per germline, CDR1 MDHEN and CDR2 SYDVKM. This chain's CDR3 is CASSLAPPNEQYF. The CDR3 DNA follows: TGTGCCAGCAGTTTAGCGCCCCCCAACGAGCAGTACTTC.

The CDR3 loop reads CASSGGRGMGDTEAFF. For the CDR3, the DNA is TGTGCCAGCAGTGGAGGCAGGGGGATGGGGGACACTGAAGCTTTCTTT. The V gene is TRBV6-1, the J gene TRBJ1-1, with TRBD1 identical over 7 bases. The germline gives CDR1 MNHNS, CDR2 SASEGT. With V trimmed by 4 bases and J by 3 bases, 11 bases remained unmatched. This CDR3 region has 16 residues.

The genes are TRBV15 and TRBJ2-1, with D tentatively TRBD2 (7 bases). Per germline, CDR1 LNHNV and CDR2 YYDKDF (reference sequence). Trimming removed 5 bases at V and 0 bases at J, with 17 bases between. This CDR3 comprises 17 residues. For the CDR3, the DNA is TGTGCCACCAGCCAGAGGGGACGGGGGGCCTCCTACAATGAGCAGTTCTTC. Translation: CATSQRGRGASYNEQFF.

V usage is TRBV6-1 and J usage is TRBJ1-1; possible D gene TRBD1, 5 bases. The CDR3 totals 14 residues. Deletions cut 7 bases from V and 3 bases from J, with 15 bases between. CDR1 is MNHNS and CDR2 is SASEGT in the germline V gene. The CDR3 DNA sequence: TGTGCCAGCACCTTATCCGGGGGGTACACTGAAGCTTTCTTT. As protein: CASTLSGGYTEAFF.

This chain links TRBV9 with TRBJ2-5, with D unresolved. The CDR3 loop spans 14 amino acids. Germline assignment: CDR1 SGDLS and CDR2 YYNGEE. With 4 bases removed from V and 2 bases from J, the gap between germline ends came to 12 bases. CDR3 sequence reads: CASSPQRHQETQYF. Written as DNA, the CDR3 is TGTGCCAGCAGCCCCCAGAGGCATCAAGAGACCCAGTACTTC.

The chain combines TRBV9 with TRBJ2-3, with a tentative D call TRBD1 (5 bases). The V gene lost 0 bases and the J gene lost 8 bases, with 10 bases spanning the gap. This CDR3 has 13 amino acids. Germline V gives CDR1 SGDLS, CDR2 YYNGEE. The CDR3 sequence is CASSVAAQGTQYF. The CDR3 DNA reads TGTGCCAGCAGCGTAGCTGCCCAGGGTACGCAGTATTTT.

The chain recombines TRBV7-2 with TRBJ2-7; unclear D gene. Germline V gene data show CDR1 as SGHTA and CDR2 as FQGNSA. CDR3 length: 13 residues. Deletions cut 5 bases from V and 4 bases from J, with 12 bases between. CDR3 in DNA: TGTGCCAGCAGCCTCGGACCCCAATACGAGCAGTACTTC. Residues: CASSLGPQYEQYF.